The clone carrying this TCR beta chain was found a few times. This entry comes from a study of blood T cell repertoires in COVID-19. The assay was immunoSEQ multiplex PCR, and TCRdb's table has in-frame clones only and misses some. The profile shows 170,000 or so clones, almost 85% of them singletons. Trimming at V came to 6 bases and at J to 5 bases, leaving 6 bases not matched to a gene. The germline V gene encodes CDR1 LGHNA and CDR2 YNFKEQ. The CDR3 spans 13 residues. The sequenced sample consisted of peripheral blood. The TCR was taken from a young man with active or convalescent COVID-19. This chain links TRBV4-2 with TRBJ1-2; 7 bases align to TRBD1. The CDR3 coding sequence is TGTGCCAGCAGTCCCAGGGGGGAGTATGGCTACACCTTC. Encoded protein: CASSPRGEYGYTF.